This T cell receptor beta chain was identified in a study of CD8 T cells in Susac syndrome. Sequencing of TCR beta covered CD8+ and CD4+ T cells obtained from blood. The multiple sclerosis controls, all treatment-naive patients, had relapsing-remitting disease that was stable or active. With random hexamers, about 0.45 to 1 ug RNA was reverse transcribed. Across 54 Vbeta and 13 Jbeta, TCR beta CDR3 was amplified with immunoSEQ multiplex PCR. MiXCR, run by TCRdb on the immunoSEQ multiplex PCR reads, gives a single entry per CDR3 protein. The table includes fewer than 350,000 distinct CDR3 sequences, about 90% detected once. This clonotype was obtained from a human donor with multiple sclerosis. The material sequenced was CD4+ T cells from PBMCs.

Here the CDR3 reads CASSYRTDSNQPQHF. In DNA, the CDR3 is TGTGCCAGCAGTTACCGTACAGATAGCAATCAGCCCCAGCATTTT. The chain carries TRBV6-6 and TRBJ1-5; D gene unclear. This CDR3 is 15 amino acids long. Germline loops: CDR1 MNHNY, CDR2 SVGAGI (reference sequence). Trimming took off 2 bases at V and 0 bases at J, with 8 bases between the two ends.